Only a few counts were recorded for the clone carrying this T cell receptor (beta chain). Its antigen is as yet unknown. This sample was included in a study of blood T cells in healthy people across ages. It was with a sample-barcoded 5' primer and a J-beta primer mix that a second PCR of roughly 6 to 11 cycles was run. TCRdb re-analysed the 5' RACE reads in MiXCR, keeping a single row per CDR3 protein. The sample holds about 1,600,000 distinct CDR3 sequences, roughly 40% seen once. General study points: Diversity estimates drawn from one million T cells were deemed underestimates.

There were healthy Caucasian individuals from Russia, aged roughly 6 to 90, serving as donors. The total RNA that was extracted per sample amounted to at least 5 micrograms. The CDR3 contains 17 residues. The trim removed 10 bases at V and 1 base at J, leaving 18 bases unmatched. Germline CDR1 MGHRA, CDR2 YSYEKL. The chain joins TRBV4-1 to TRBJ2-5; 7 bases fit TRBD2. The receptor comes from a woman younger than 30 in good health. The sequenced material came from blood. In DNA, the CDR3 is TGCGCCACCACCCGGCGGAGTGAGCGGGGACCCCAAGAGACCCAGTACTTC. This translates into CATTRRSERGPQETQYF.